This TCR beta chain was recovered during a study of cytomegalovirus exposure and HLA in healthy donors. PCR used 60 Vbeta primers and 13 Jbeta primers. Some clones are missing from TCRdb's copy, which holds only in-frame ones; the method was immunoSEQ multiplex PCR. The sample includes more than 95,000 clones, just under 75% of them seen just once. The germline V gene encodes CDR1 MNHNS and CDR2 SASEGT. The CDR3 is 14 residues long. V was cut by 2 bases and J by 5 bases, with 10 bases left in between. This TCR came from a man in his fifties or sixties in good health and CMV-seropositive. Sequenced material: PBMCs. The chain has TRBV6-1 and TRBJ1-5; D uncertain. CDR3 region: CASSEFGGYQPQHF. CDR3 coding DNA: TGTGCCAGCAGTGAATTTGGAGGTTATCAGCCCCAGCATTTT.